This entry is about one T cell receptor beta chain. The data originate from a study of technical replicates of blood from a few donors. In germline, CDR1 is MNHNS, CDR2 SASEGT. V was pared by 3 bases and J by 0 bases, with 7 bases between. The CDR3 extends over 14 amino acids. TCRdb keeps only in-frame clones here, not all; method: immunoSEQ multiplex PCR. The sample contains tens of thousands of clones, roughly 93% of which appear only once. This TCR was sampled from a human donor in good health. The sequencing sample was made of T cells isolated from PBMCs. The chain carries TRBV6-1 and TRBJ2-3; TRBD2 might be the D (6 bases). CDR3 bases: TGTGCCAGCAGTGATAGCGGAAGCACAGATACGCAGTATTTT. This translates into CASSDSGSTDTQYF.